The 19 T cell receptor beta chains below come from one sample, sequenced in a study of Graves' ophthalmopathy and Graves' hyperthyroidism. Using RNA transcripts, the TCR beta CDR3 regions were amplified. Second-round multiplex PCR followed a first-round RT-PCR using HTBI primers. MiXCR was run by TCRdb on the multiplex PCR reads, yielding one entry per CDR3 protein. The data show fewer than 350,000 distinct CDR3 sequences, with roughly 15% seen just once and 10% to 15% held by the top ten. Sequencing was carried out using peripheral blood. These receptors all stem from an adult man with Graves' ophthalmopathy.

This clonotype was seen repeatedly, ten times or more. The V gene is TRBV20-1, the J gene TRBJ2-7, with 9 bases identical to TRBD2. Germline V gene lookup returns CDR1 DFQATT and CDR2 SNEGSKA (reference sequence). The CDR3 is 15 amino acids. The CDR3 sequence: CSGGAGGPRSYEQYF. The CDR3 coding sequence is TGCAGCGGGGGCGCGGGGGGGCCCCGTTCCTACGAGCAGTACTTC.

This clonotype was counted many times. This rearrangement joins TRBV5-1 to TRBJ2-2, with D unclear. The CDR3 contains 15 residues. Germline V gene sequence: CDR1 SGHRS, CDR2 YFSETQ. Between the trimmed V and J ends, which lost 0 bases and 0 bases, there was a span of 6 bases. CDR3 DNA: TGCGCCAGCAGCTTGGACTATGCGAACACCGGGGAGCTGTTTTTT. Its protein is CASSLDYANTGELFF.

This clonotype was counted ten times or more. This rearrangement joins TRBV24-1 to TRBJ1-2, with a tentative D call TRBD1 (5 bases). The V end was cut by 3 bases, the J end by 3 bases, with 16 bases between. Germline lookup yields CDR1 KGHDR and CDR2 SFDVKD. The CDR3 is 16 residues long. The CDR3 nucleotides read TGTGCCACCAGTGATCCCGGGACCGATCCAGACTATGGCTACACCTTC. Protein sequence: CATSDPGTDPDYGYTF.

The table lists this clonotype with many counts. In DNA, the CDR3 is TGTGCCAGCAGCTTAGGGGCGGACTCTGGAAACACCATATATTTT. It is translated as CASSLGADSGNTIYF. V and J are TRBV7-9 and TRBJ1-3; D gene uncertain. The length of the CDR3 is 15 residues. Trimming removed 1 base from V and 0 bases from J, with 7 bases in between. Germline lookup yields CDR1 SEHNR and CDR2 FQNEAQ (reference sequence).

In its sample, this clonotype was seen many times. The chain recombines TRBV19 with TRBJ2-7; D remains ambiguous. Germline V gene data show CDR1 as LNHDA and CDR2 as SQIVND (reference sequence). CDR3 length equals 14 residues. The germline V and J ends were trimmed by 10 bases and 2 bases, with 18 bases remaining between them. CDR3 DNA sequence: TGTGCCACAACAAGTACCAACCAAGCCTACGAGCAGTACTTC. Its protein is CATTSTNQAYEQYF.

The chain uses TRBV11-2 and TRBJ2-7; 7 nucleotides agree with TRBD1. V gave up 2 bases and J gave up 2 bases; unmatched junction bases: 12. Germline assignment: CDR1 SGHAT and CDR2 FQNNGV. The length of the CDR3 is 17 residues. The DNA of the CDR3 is TGTGCCAGCAGCTTAAGGAGAACCGGGACAGCACCCTACGAGCAGTACTTC. This sequence encodes CASSLRRTGTAPYEQYF.

The V call is TRBV28, the J call TRBJ2-5; TRBD2 is a possible D gene (6 bases). The CDR3 runs 15 residues. Trimming took off 6 bases at V and 5 bases at J, with 19 bases between the two ends. Germline assignment: CDR1 MDHEN and CDR2 SYDVKM. Written as DNA, the CDR3 is TGTGCCAGCAGAGTTCCGGGACTGGGAAGGGAGACCCAGTACTTC. It translates to CASRVPGLGRETQYF.

This clonotype was detected ten times or more. The chain employs TRBV27 and TRBJ2-2, with a tentative D call TRBD1 (7 bases). V was trimmed by 3 bases and J by 6 bases, leaving 14 bases between them. There are 15 residues in the CDR3. Germline V gene data show CDR1 as MNHEY and CDR2 as SMNVEV (reference sequence). For the CDR3, the DNA is TGTGCCAGCAGTTTCGGGCAGGGGGGCGCCGGGGAGCTGTTTTTT. Its translation: CASSFGQGGAGELFF.

This clonotype has ten or more counts. The chain has TRBV5-1 and TRBJ2-7, with 9 nucleotides matching TRBD2. This CDR3 is 17 amino acids long. With V trimmed by 1 base and J by 0 bases, 8 bases remained unmatched. From germline, CDR1 is SGHRS and CDR2 YFSETQ. The DNA of the CDR3 is TGCGCCAGCAGCTTGTTCCCTAGCGGGATCACCTCCTACGAGCAGTACTTC. Protein product: CASSLFPSGITSYEQYF. The full variable domain, with the rest looked up from reference TRBV5-1 and TRBJ2-7, is KAGVTQTPRYLIKTRGQQVTLSCSPISGHRSVSWYQQTPGQGLQFLFEYFSETQRNKGNFPGRFSGRQFSNSRSEMNVSTLELGDSALYLCASSLFPSGITSYEQYFGPGTRLTVT.

The chain couples TRBV6-4 to TRBJ2-7, with a weak D call TRBD2 (6 bases). With 4 bases removed from V and 2 bases from J, the gap between germline ends came to 30 bases. CDR3 length equals 20 residues. The germline V gene has CDR1 MRHNA and CDR2 SNTAGT. CDR3 sequence: CASSGFVWRALESGTYEQYF. The CDR3 region has the DNA TGTGCCAGCAGTGGCTTCGTGTGGAGGGCGCTTGAATCTGGTACCTACGAGCAGTACTTC.

This clonotype was counted many times. The V call is TRBV4-1, the J call TRBJ1-1, with D unresolved. Deletions cut 1 base from V and 9 bases from J, with 18 bases between. The CDR3 contains 15 residues. In germline, CDR1 is MGHRA, CDR2 YSYEKL. Here the CDR3 reads CASSQVEGWGFKAFF. The CDR3 DNA reads as TGCGCCAGCAGCCAAGTAGAGGGTTGGGGATTTAAAGCTTTCTTT.

The table lists this clonotype with many counts. The chain employs TRBV12-3 or TRBV12-4 and TRBJ1-5; a weak D match, TRBD1 (6 bases). Trimming stripped 5 bases from V and 2 bases from J, with 16 bases between. The CDR3 sequence is 16 residues long. DNA of the CDR3: TGTGCCAGCAGTATGGAACAGGGCCAGGGCAATCAGCCCCAGCATTTT. Its protein product is CASSMEQGQGNQPQHF.

The table lists this clonotype with many counts. The chain has TRBV7-2 and TRBJ1-2, with D unclear. Per germline, CDR1 SGHTA and CDR2 FQGNSA. The CDR3 length is 13 residues. V lost 5 bases, J lost 4 bases, and 11 bases lay in between. CDR3 bases: TGTGCCAGCAGCACCATAGGCTTCTATGGCTACACCTTC. Encoded protein: CASSTIGFYGYTF.

This clonotype was found once. J is TRBJ2-7 and V is TRBV6-1; D gene unclear. V lost 11 bases and J 4 bases, leaving 12 bases between the germline ends. CDR1 and CDR2 from the germline V gene are MNHNS and SASEGT. The CDR3 covers 11 residues. In DNA form, the CDR3 reads TGTGCCGCCTTATCCTATTACGAGCAGTACTTC. Its translation: CAALSYYEQYF.

As for this clonotype: With a much larger clone just one base away, this may be a read error. The rearrangement links TRBV7-2 to TRBJ2-7; the match to TRBD2 covers 9 bases. The ends lost 7 bases at V and 2 bases at J; junction bases unmatched: 6. The CDR3 has 14 amino acids. Per germline, CDR1 SGHTA and CDR2 FQGNSA. The CDR3 spells CASIRTSAPYEQYF. CDR3 nucleotides: TGTGCCAGCATCCGGACTAGCGCACCCTACGAGCAGTACTTC.

This clonotype has just a few counts. The chain recombines TRBV6-5 with TRBJ2-7, with 7 positions matching TRBD2. CDR1 MNHEY and CDR2 SVGAGI come from the germline V gene. This CDR3 is 16 amino acids long. Unmatched junction bases numbered 8, after V lost 0 bases and J lost 3 bases. The CDR3, as DNA: TGTGCCAGCAGTTACTCGAAAGGGACTATCGGCTACGAGCAGTACTTC. It yields the protein CASSYSKGTIGYEQYF.

This clonotype was seen repeatedly, ten times or more. The gene calls are TRBV20-1 and TRBJ2-5; 13 bases map to TRBD2. Trimming at V came to 2 bases and at J to 1 base, leaving 13 bases not matched to a gene. Germline V lookup: CDR1 DFQATT, CDR2 SNEGSKA (reference sequence). The CDR3 contains 19 residues. CDR3 protein: CSARPPGRTSGGTQETQYF. For the CDR3, the DNA is TGCAGTGCTAGACCCCCGGGCAGGACTAGCGGGGGTACCCAAGAGACCCAGTACTTC.

This clonotype was seen many times. V gene TRBV29-1 combines with J gene TRBJ2-2; possibly TRBD1 for D (5 bases). Trimming cost V 4 bases and J 4 bases, with 10 bases left between them. The CDR3 has 13 residues. Germline CDR1 is SQVTM and CDR2 is ANQGSEA. The CDR3 protein is CSVADTLTGELFF. The CDR3 DNA reads TGCAGCGTTGCGGACACGCTCACCGGGGAGCTGTTTTTT.

In regard to this clonotype: A read error may produce the germline difference seen at one junction end. The chain employs TRBV12-3 or TRBV12-4 and TRBJ1-3; D uncertain. The CDR3 contains 14 residues. The CDR3 bases are TGTGCCAGCAGTTCGAGCAAAGAGGGAAACACCATATCTTTT. This translates into CASSSSKEGNTISF.